This T cell receptor (beta chain) is from a study of cytomegalovirus exposure and HLA in healthy donors. Germline assignment: CDR1 SGHRS and CDR2 YFSETQ. This CDR3 region has 12 residues. V gave up 3 bases and J gave up 6 bases, with 9 bases separating them. It was with 60 Vbeta and 13 Jbeta primers that the PCR ran. Repertoires were generated with immunoSEQ multiplex PCR, while TCRdb's copy carries only in-frame clones and drops some. In the table there are about 120,000 clones, 80% of which are singletons. Findings and caveats of the study: Some TCR beta chains (roughly 150 of them) were listed as cytomegalovirus-associated.

With respect to this clone: What it binds is not known.

Unrecorded immune exposures were likely, despite nominal health at sampling. The V and J genes are TRBV5-1 and TRBJ2-5; D is perhaps TRBD1 (6 bases). This clonotype was sampled from a female donor in good health and CMV-seronegative. Sequencing was performed on PBMCs. For the CDR3, the DNA is TGCGCCAGCAGCTGGGACACTAAGACCCAGTACTTC. Amino acid sequence: CASSWDTKTQYF.